The 12 T cell receptor beta chains listed next were all sequenced from one sample in a study of blood T cell repertoires in COVID-19. Produced via immunoSEQ multiplex PCR; TCRdb's table is partial and in-frame only. This sample has 20,000 to 30,000 clones, with 86% found just once. The sequenced material came from peripheral blood. The receptors derive from a man aged 50-59 years with active COVID-19.

The gene calls are TRBV25-1 and TRBJ1-1; D unclear. Trimming took off 0 bases at V and 0 bases at J, with 14 bases between the two ends. This CDR3 is 17 amino acids long. CDR1 and CDR2 from the germline V gene are MGHDK and SYGVNS. CDR3 nucleotide sequence: TGTGCCAGCAGTGAATACCAACAGCCTACCATGAACACTGAAGCTTTCTTT. This gives the protein CASSEYQQPTMNTEAFF.

This chain links TRBV6-5 with TRBJ1-3; the D gene is possibly TRBD1 (6 bases). CDR3 size: 15 residues. V shed 1 base and J shed 0 bases, with 7 bases lying between them. Germline V gives CDR1 MNHEY, CDR2 SVGAGI. CDR3 region: CASSYFRGSGNTIYF. For the CDR3, the DNA is TGTGCCAGCAGTTACTTCAGGGGCTCTGGAAACACCATATATTTT.

The chain links TRBV5-1 to TRBJ2-7; TRBD2 matches at 8 bases. The CDR3 spans 15 residues. Germline V gives CDR1 SGHRS, CDR2 YFSETQ. Germline trimming cut 3 bases from V and 0 bases from J; bases unmatched to any gene: 5. CDR3 loop: CASSYDSGASYEQYF. As DNA, the CDR3 is TGCGCCAGCAGCTACGATAGCGGGGCCTCCTACGAGCAGTACTTC.

V usage is TRBV7-8 and J usage is TRBJ2-1, with unresolved D. In germline, CDR1 is SGHVS, CDR2 FQNEAQ. CDR3 length equals 11 residues. Trimming removed 4 bases from V and 7 bases from J, with 5 bases in between. CDR3 region: CASSSANEQFF. CDR3 DNA: TGTGCCAGCAGCTCCGCGAATGAGCAGTTCTTC.

This clone has more than one count but fewer than ten. The V gene is TRBV20-1, the J gene TRBJ1-1; tentatively, D is TRBD1 (5 bases). Trimming shortened V by 3 bases and J by 4 bases, and 9 bases separated the two germline ends. The germline CDR1 and CDR2 sequences are DFQATT and SNEGSKA (reference sequence). This CDR3 region has 12 residues. DNA for the CDR3: TGCAGTGCTAGTCAGGGTCCCACTGAAGCTTTCTTT. It translates to CSASQGPTEAFF.

This clone showed up just once. V gene TRBV29-1 combines with J gene TRBJ2-7; 7 nucleotides line up with TRBD2. CDR1 is SQVTM, CDR2 ANQGSEA, per germline. J gave up 4 bases and V 4 bases, and 13 bases lay outside the gene matches. This CDR3 has 15 amino acids. The CDR3 is CSVAAGDLVGYEQYF. The CDR3 nucleotides are TGCAGCGTTGCCGCGGGAGACCTGGTGGGATACGAGCAGTACTTC.

This clone was observed a handful of times. The chain uses TRBV6-4 and TRBJ2-1, with 9 bases aligning to TRBD2. CDR1 and CDR2 from the germline V gene are MRHNA and SNTAGT. The CDR3 covers 15 residues. The J segment lost 8 bases and the V segment lost 3 bases, leaving 8 bases of the junction unmatched. CDR3 in amino acids: CASSDGRGGIDEQFF. The CDR3 nucleotides read TGTGCCAGCAGTGATGGGCGGGGGGGCATTGATGAGCAGTTCTTC.

V and J are TRBV2 and TRBJ2-3; D is unclear. This CDR3 region has 16 residues. V shed 2 bases and J shed 2 bases, with 14 bases lying between them. Germline CDR1 and CDR2: SNHLY and FYNNEI. The CDR3, as DNA: TGTGCCAGCAGTGAAATTCGTCTTATTCTCACAGATACGCAGTATTTT. Translating it yields CASSEIRLILTDTQYF.

CDR3 in DNA: TGTGCCTCTCTAGCGGGAATGGCAGATACGCAGTATTTT. Its protein product is CASLAGMADTQYF. The chain uses TRBV18 and TRBJ2-3; 9 bases line up with TRBD2. V shed 11 bases and J 4 bases; nucleotides not matched to a gene: 7. CDR3 length: 13 amino acids. The germline gives CDR1 KGHSH, CDR2 LQKENI. The full variable domain, in which reference TRBV18 and TRBJ2-3 provide the parts outside the CDR3, is NAGVMQNPRHLVRRRGQEARLRCSPMKGHSHVYWYRQLPEEGLKFMVYLQKENIIDESGMPKERFSAEFPKEGPSILRIQQVVRGDSAAYFCASLAGMADTQYFGPGTRLTVL.

The chain employs TRBV30 and TRBJ2-6, with D uncertain. The CDR3 consists of 13 residues. V lost 5 bases, J lost 3 bases, and 8 bases lay in between. Germline V gene data show CDR1 as GTSNPN and CDR2 as SVGIG (reference sequence). CDR3 sequence (DNA): TGTGCCTGGCAGGCTTATGGGGCCAACGTCCTGACTTTC. It translates to CAWQAYGANVLTF.

V usage is TRBV9 and J usage is TRBJ1-1; 9 nucleotides agree with TRBD1. The CDR3 covers 16 residues. CDR1 and CDR2 (germline): SGDLS, YYNGEE. Trimming removed 0 bases from V and 5 bases from J; junction bases left unmatched: 8. The CDR3 protein is CASSVDTGTGRTEAFF. CDR3 DNA sequence: TGTGCCAGCAGCGTAGACACCGGGACAGGGAGGACTGAAGCTTTCTTT.

V is TRBV11-3 and J is TRBJ2-7; a weak D match, TRBD2 (5 bases). CDR1 and CDR2 from the germline V gene are SGHNT and YENEEA. This CDR3 is built from 13 residues. The V and J ends lost 4 bases and 3 bases respectively, with 10 bases between them. The CDR3 DNA is TGTGCCAGCAGCTCCCGGAGGAGCTACGAGCAGTACTTC. The encoded protein is CASSSRRSYEQYF.